These 13 T cell receptor beta chains share one sample of origin, sequenced in a study of CD8+ T cells in alopecia areata. Described treatment: oral pan-JAK inhibitor, 5-10 mg twice daily. TCR sequencing used cDNA made by reverse transcription of extracted RNA. The protocol was immunoSEQ multiplex PCR, while the TCRdb copy is restricted to in-frame clones and leaves out a portion. The repertoire holds approximately 200,000 clones, with 58% as singletons. The starting material was CD4+ T cells sorted from blood, obtained at week 24, from a patient treated with tofacitinib. Receptors originate from a human donor with alopecia areata.

This clone has only a few counts. CDR3 region: CASSWTGGYGYTF. The CDR3 DNA reads as TGTGCCAGCAGTTGGACAGGGGGCTATGGCTACACCTTC. The V gene is TRBV27, the J gene TRBJ1-2; 10 nucleotides line up with TRBD1. Unmatched junction bases numbered 0, after V lost 4 bases and J lost 4 bases. Germline CDR1 MNHEY, CDR2 SMNVEV (reference sequence). The CDR3 runs 13 residues.

V gene TRBV6-5 combines with J gene TRBJ1-1; a weak D match, TRBD1 (5 bases). V was cut by 7 bases and J by 7 bases, with 19 bases left in between. This CDR3 is built from 14 residues. Germline CDR1 and CDR2: MNHEY and SVGAGI. The CDR3 loop is CASTQDGGVGEAFF. For the CDR3, the DNA is TGTGCCAGCACACAAGACGGGGGAGTTGGTGAAGCTTTCTTT.

The CDR3 sequence is CASSQDRGGGYTF. CDR3 in DNA: TGCGCCAGCAGCCAAGATAGGGGGGGCGGCTACACCTTC. The chain is built from TRBV4-3 and TRBJ1-2; perhaps TRBD1 as D (6 bases). The CDR3 is 13 amino acids. The germline CDR1 and CDR2 sequences are LGHNA and YSLEER. V dropped 0 bases and J dropped 8 bases, with 10 bases sitting between them.

Notes on this clone: This may stem from a read error, because a much larger clone lies one nucleotide away. V gene TRBV9 combines with J gene TRBJ2-5; possibly TRBD2 for D (6 bases). This CDR3 contains 12 residues. With 3 bases removed from V and 5 bases from J, the gap between germline ends came to 8 bases. CDR1 and CDR2 from the germline V gene are SGDLS and YYNGEE. Here the CDR3 DNA reads TGTGCCAGCAGCGCTCGGGGGGAGACCCAGTACTTC. This translates into CASSARGETQYF.

In this sample, this clone turned up once. The genes are TRBV2 and TRBJ2-3; D is unresolved. CDR3 length equals 13 residues. Germline CDR1 is SNHLY and CDR2 is FYNNEI. Trimming took off 3 bases at V and 2 bases at J, with 6 bases between the two ends. CDR3 sequence: CASSERTTDTQYF. DNA for the CDR3: TGTGCCAGCAGTGAGCGAACCACAGATACGCAGTATTTT.

Remarks on this clone: This sample includes further DNA sequences coding for the same CDR3. The V gene is TRBV5-1, the J gene TRBJ2-5, with D perhaps assigned TRBD1 or TRBD2 (5 bases each). V was pared by 4 bases and J by 4 bases, with 11 bases between. Germline CDR1 is SGHRS and CDR2 is YFSETQ. CDR3 size: 13 residues. The CDR3 here is CASSPGTGETQYF. CDR3 in DNA: TGCGCCAGCAGCCCAGGGACCGGAGAGACCCAGTACTTC.

This clone has a handful of counts. The V and J genes are TRBV20-1 and TRBJ2-5; D is ambiguous. The ends were cut back, 7 bases at V and 4 bases at J, with 7 bases in the middle. Germline V gives CDR1 DFQATT, CDR2 SNEGSKA (reference sequence). The CDR3 is 10 amino acids. CDR3 nucleotide sequence: TGCAGTGTCCGAGGAGAGACCCAGTACTTC. It encodes CSVRGETQYF.

This chain connects TRBV9 to TRBJ1-1, with D perhaps TRBD1 (6 bases). CDR1 is SGDLS and CDR2 is YYNGEE in the germline V gene. This CDR3 comprises 13 residues. With 0 bases removed from V and 4 bases from J, the gap between germline ends came to 7 bases. CDR3 DNA sequence: TGTGCCAGCAGCGTAGGCAGGGGCACTGAAGCTTTCTTT. Translating it yields CASSVGRGTEAFF.

This sequence joins TRBV4-3 and TRBJ1-4; no clear D. Germline lookup yields CDR1 LGHNA and CDR2 YSLEER. CDR3 size: 12 residues. V lost 0 bases and J 12 bases, leaving 8 bases between the germline ends. CDR3 nucleotides: TGCGCCAGCAGCCAAGAGGGCTTCGAACTGTTTTTT. It yields the protein CASSQEGFELFF.

The J gene is TRBJ2-5, the V gene TRBV5-1; D is unclear. The tail of the sequence fits TRBJ2-7 better, so the J call may be wrong. CDR1 is SGHRS and CDR2 is YFSETQ in the germline V gene. The CDR3 totals 15 residues. The CDR3 region is CASSLEAGRSYEQYF. CDR3 nucleotides: TGCGCCAGCAGCTTGGAGGCCGGGCGGTCCTACGAGCAGTACTTC.

This clone was counted a few times. The rearrangement uses TRBV7-2 and TRBJ1-5; TRBD1 matches 10 bases. The trim removed 4 bases at V and 5 bases at J, leaving 2 bases unmatched. Looked up from germline, CDR1 is SGHTA and CDR2 is FQGNSA. The CDR3 sequence is 14 residues long. CDR3 sequence (DNA): TGTGCCAGCAGCTGGGACAGGGGTTATCAGCCCCAGCATTTT. Its protein product is CASSWDRGYQPQHF.

V and J are TRBV4-3 and TRBJ2-1; 10 bases agree with TRBD2. This CDR3 has 15 amino acids. Germline lookup yields CDR1 LGHNA and CDR2 YSLEER. The J segment lost 9 bases and the V segment lost 0 bases, leaving 5 bases of the junction unmatched. In DNA, the CDR3 is TGCGCCAGCAGCCAAGAGCAAGCGGGAGGGGTTGAGCAGTTCTTC. This gives the protein CASSQEQAGGVEQFF.

This clone is labeled medium-sized. The V gene is TRBV18, the J gene TRBJ2-1; 7 bases line up with TRBD1. In germline, CDR1 is KGHSH, CDR2 LQKENI. With V trimmed by 4 bases and J by 8 bases, 5 bases remained unmatched. The CDR3 has 13 amino acids. CDR3 in amino acids: CASSQQGMDEQFF. CDR3 in DNA: TGTGCCAGCTCACAACAGGGGATGGATGAGCAGTTCTTC.